This T cell receptor beta chain came from a study of CD8 T cells in Susac syndrome. Per germline, CDR1 SGHTA and CDR2 FQGNSA. The V segment lost 5 bases and the J segment 2 bases; nucleotides outside the gene matches: 4. This CDR3 contains 16 residues. An input of about 0.5 to 1 ug of RNA was subjected to reverse transcription using random hexamers. With immunoSEQ multiplex PCR, TCR beta CDR3 was amplified across 54 Vbeta and 13 Jbeta. TCRdb re-called the immunoSEQ multiplex PCR reads with MiXCR, one entry per CDR3 protein. This table holds hundreds of thousands of distinct CDR3 sequences, approximately 85% found once. Details on this clonotype: Its antigen is undetermined.

Overall study results and limits: It was acknowledged by the study that relatively few individuals were included in its TCR sequencing and HLA analysis.

High-throughput TCR beta sequencing covered peripheral CD8+ and CD4+ T cells. Patients with stable or active relapsing-remitting disease, all of them treatment-naive, made up the multiple sclerosis controls. The sample taken for sequencing was CD8+ T cells from PBMCs. V gene TRBV7-2 combines with J gene TRBJ2-1, with TRBD2 matching over 12 bases. The sequence was obtained from a human donor with multiple sclerosis. DNA of the CDR3: TGTGCCAGCAGCCCTGGACTAGCGGGAACCTACAATGAGCAGTTCTTC. This gives the protein CASSPGLAGTYNEQFF.